This TCR beta chain was obtained from a study of T-cell reconstitution after alpha-beta-depleted transplantation in children. A library of TCRbeta sequences, prepared with unique molecular identifiers, was generated. MiXCR was run by TCRdb on the PCR reads, yielding one entry per CDR3 protein. The table lists around 580,000 distinct CDR3 sequences, over 25% of them singletons. The CDR3 sequence is 14 residues long. Germline lookup yields CDR1 MNHEY and CDR2 SMNVEV (reference sequence). V was pared by 6 bases and J by 0 bases, with 3 bases of the junction left unmatched. The specimen was PBMCs, collected before TCRalphabeta/CD19-depleted stem cell transplant. The genes are TRBV27 and TRBJ1-1; 8 nucleotides agree with TRBD1. The TCR originated in a boy under three years old with Wiskott-Aldrich syndrome, due to receive a stem cell transplant. The CDR3 bases are TGTGCCAGCAGCCGGGGACAGGTGAACACTGAAGCTTTCTTT. As protein: CASSRGQVNTEAFF.